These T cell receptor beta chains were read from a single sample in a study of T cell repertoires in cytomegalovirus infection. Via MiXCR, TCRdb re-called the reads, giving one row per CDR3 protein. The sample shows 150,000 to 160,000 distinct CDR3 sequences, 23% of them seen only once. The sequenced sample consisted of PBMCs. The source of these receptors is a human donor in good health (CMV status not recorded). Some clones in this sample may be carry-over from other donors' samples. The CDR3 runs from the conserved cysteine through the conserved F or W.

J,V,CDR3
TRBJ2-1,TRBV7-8,CASSLAGLDEQFF
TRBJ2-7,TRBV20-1,CSARTSYEQYF
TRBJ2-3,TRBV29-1,CSSLLGSDTQYF
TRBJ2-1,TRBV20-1,CSASVGGSFANEQFF
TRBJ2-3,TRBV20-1,CSVGRTDTQYF
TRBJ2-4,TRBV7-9,CASSLHRDIDKNIQYF
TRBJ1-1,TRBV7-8,CASSGAGPLNTEAFF
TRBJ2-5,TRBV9,CASSDQGGVGETQYF
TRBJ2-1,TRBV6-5,CASSYPGGPAYNEQFF
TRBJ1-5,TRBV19,CASSIDLTQPQHF
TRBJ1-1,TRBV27,CASSSLVGTEAFF
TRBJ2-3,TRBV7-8,CASSRPGLAGGRTDTQYF
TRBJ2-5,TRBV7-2,CASSPGTSVRETQYF
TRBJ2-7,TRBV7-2,CASSRTSGERFFYEQYF
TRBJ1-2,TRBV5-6,CASSSGGGLYGYTF
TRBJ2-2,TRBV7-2,CASSLVVRGQVGDTGELFF
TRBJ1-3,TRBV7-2,CASSSMDRAGNTIYF
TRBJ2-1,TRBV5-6,CASSYEGTSGGNEQFF
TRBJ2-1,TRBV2,CASSEGLADYNEQFF
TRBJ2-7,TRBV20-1,CSALPFSGRDEQYF
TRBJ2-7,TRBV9,CASSEGGNNYEQYF
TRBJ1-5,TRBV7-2,CASSLGNNRGTQTQHF
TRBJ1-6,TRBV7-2,CASSPSQNRRGKSLHF
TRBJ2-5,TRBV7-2,CASRAGRQETQYF
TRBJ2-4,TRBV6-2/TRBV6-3,CASRSTGTSQSIQYF
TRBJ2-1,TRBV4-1,CASSQDPAGIGEQFF
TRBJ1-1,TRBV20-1,CSARDRLKNTEAFF
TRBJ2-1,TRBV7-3,CASSSGTINEQFF
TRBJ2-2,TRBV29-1,CSVDGRGNTGELFF
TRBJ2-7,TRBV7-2,CASSTGDGPVVEQYF
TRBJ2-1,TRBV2,CASSLRDYNEQFF
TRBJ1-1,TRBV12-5,CASGKPLGTGGKRLMNTEAFF
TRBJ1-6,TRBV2,CASREQGANNSPLHF
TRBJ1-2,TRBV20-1,CSASQGLGYTF
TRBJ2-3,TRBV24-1,CATSDSGGMADTQYF
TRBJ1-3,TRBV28,CASSLATGVNTIYF
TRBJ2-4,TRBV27,CASSPSTGGGNIQYF
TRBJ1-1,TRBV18,CASSLGQELNTEAFF
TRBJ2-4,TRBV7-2,CASSSGNIQYF
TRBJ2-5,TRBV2,CATIVDRGVETQYF
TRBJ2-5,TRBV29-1,CSVGRAGGGETQYF
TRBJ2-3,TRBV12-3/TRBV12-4,CASRKTSGGFSTDTQYF
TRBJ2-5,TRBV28,CASKGPGETQYF